The next 11 T cell receptor beta chains were all read from a single sample in a study of cytomegalovirus exposure and HLA in healthy donors. The PCR was carried out with 60 Vbeta primers and 13 Jbeta primers. The table came from immunoSEQ multiplex PCR; TCRdb's copy has only in-frame clones and leaves some out. Here the sample spans more than 90,000 clones, around 77% being singletons. The material sequenced was PBMCs. These receptors all stem from a man younger than 40 in good health and CMV-seronegative.

The rearrangement joins TRBV19 to TRBJ1-1; D is unresolved. The ends were cut back, 4 bases at V and 4 bases at J, with 13 bases in the middle. The CDR3 runs to 14 residues. Germline CDR1 and CDR2: LNHDA and SQIVND (reference sequence). CDR3 DNA: TGTGCCAGTAGTACCTGGGGAGGAGGCACTGAAGCTTTCTTT. Amino acids: CASSTWGGGTEAFF.

The V call is TRBV5-8, the J call TRBJ1-1; 7 positions match TRBD1. Germline trimming cut 1 base from V and 0 bases from J; bases unmatched to any gene: 0. The length of the CDR3 is 14 residues. Germline CDR1 SGHTS, CDR2 YDEGEE. The CDR3 protein is CASSLQGVNTEAFF. The CDR3 DNA follows: TGTGCCAGCAGCTTGCAGGGGGTGAACACTGAAGCTTTCTTT.

The table lists this clone with a count of one. The rearrangement links TRBV15 to TRBJ2-3; D may be TRBD1 (5 bases). Germline values: CDR1 LNHNV, CDR2 YYDKDF (reference sequence). The CDR3 contains 14 residues. Trimming shortened V by 1 base and J by 4 bases, and 9 bases separated the two germline ends. CDR3 nucleotide sequence: TGTGCCACCAGCAGAGGGGGCGGCGCAGATACGCAGTATTTT. Its protein is CATSRGGGADTQYF.

This clone occurred once. The chain uses TRBV5-1 and TRBJ1-1, with a weak D call TRBD1 (5 bases). The CDR3 totals 14 residues. CDR1 and CDR2 (germline): SGHRS, YFSETQ. The germline V and J ends were trimmed by 1 base and 6 bases, with 13 bases remaining between them. The chain's CDR3 is CASSLSLLGAEAFF. The DNA for the CDR3 is TGCGCCAGCAGCTTGTCCCTATTAGGGGCTGAAGCTTTCTTT.

The chain is built from TRBV9 and TRBJ2-1; weak D call: TRBD2 (5 bases). Trimming pared 3 bases from V and 3 bases from J, leaving 10 bases between. Germline V gene data show CDR1 as SGDLS and CDR2 as YYNGEE. The CDR3 is 14 residues long. This CDR3 is CASSALGDYNEQFF. The CDR3 region has the DNA TGTGCCAGCAGCGCGCTGGGAGACTACAATGAGCAGTTCTTC.

The chain is built from TRBV5-6 and TRBJ1-1; D is possibly TRBD1 (5 bases). CDR3 size: 13 residues. Per the germline V gene, CDR1 is SGHDT and CDR2 is YYEEEE. The V and J ends lost 4 bases and 1 base respectively, with 8 bases between them. The CDR3 coding sequence is TGTGCCAGCAGCCCCCAGGGGAACACTGAAGCTTTCTTT. Its protein is CASSPQGNTEAFF. The full variable domain, its missing parts supplied by reference TRBV5-6 and TRBJ1-1, is DAGVTQSPTHLIKTRGQQVTLRCSPKSGHDTVSWYQQALGQGPQFIFQYYEEEERQRGNFPDRFSGHQFPNYSSELNVNALLLGDSALYLCASSPQGNTEAFFGQGTRLTVV.

Only a few counts were recorded for this clone. The chain couples TRBV18 to TRBJ2-1, with 8 nucleotides matching TRBD2. Germline trimming cut 3 bases from V and 10 bases from J; bases unmatched to any gene: 8. Germline V gives CDR1 KGHSH, CDR2 LQKENI. The CDR3 loop spans 14 amino acids. The CDR3 loop is CASSPGLVVGEQFF. CDR3 nucleotides: TGTGCCAGCTCACCGGGACTAGTAGTTGGAGAGCAGTTCTTC.

V is TRBV20-1 and J is TRBJ2-7, with 9 nucleotides matching TRBD2. V shed 3 bases and J 6 bases; nucleotides not matched to a gene: 0. CDR1 DFQATT and CDR2 SNEGSKA come from the germline V gene (reference sequence). The CDR3 has 11 amino acids. Written as DNA, the CDR3 is TGCAGTGCTAGTAGCGGGAGCGAGCAGTACGTC. Residues: CSASSGSEQYV.

This clone showed up just a few times. The DNA for the CDR3 is TGCGCCAGCAGCCAAGGACAGGGGAGCGGCACTGAAGCTTTCTTT. Translating it yields CASSQGQGSGTEAFF. The chain is built from TRBV4-1 and TRBJ1-1, with 8 bases matching TRBD1. CDR1 is MGHRA, CDR2 YSYEKL, per germline. Losses at the gene ends were 1 base for V and 4 bases for J; bases not matched to a gene: 5. This CDR3 spans 15 amino acids.

This clone was observed a single time. This rearrangement joins TRBV18 to TRBJ2-7, with 7 bases aligning to TRBD2. Germline CDR1 reads KGHSH; CDR2 reads LQKENI. V trimming: 2 bases; J trimming: 3 bases; junction bases outside the gene matches: 4. The CDR3 loop spans 14 amino acids. CDR3 nucleotide sequence: TGTGCCAGCTCACCAGGACTAGAACTCTACGAGCAGTACGTC. It is translated as CASSPGLELYEQYV.

V usage is TRBV5-1 and J usage is TRBJ2-1, with D perhaps TRBD2 (6 bases). Deletions cut 0 bases from V and 3 bases from J, with 13 bases between. This CDR3 is built from 16 residues. The germline gives CDR1 SGHRS, CDR2 YFSETQ. The chain's CDR3 is CASSLVVAAGYNEQFF. CDR3 sequence (DNA): TGCGCCAGCAGCTTGGTTGTAGCGGCAGGCTACAATGAGCAGTTCTTC.